These T cell receptor beta chains were read from a single sample in a study of cytomegalovirus exposure and HLA in healthy donors. The method was immunoSEQ multiplex PCR; TCRdb's version includes in-frame clones alone and lacks a portion of them. The sample has about 250,000 clones; under 80% are singletons. Sequencing was carried out using PBMCs. These receptors all stem from a female donor in good health and CMV-seronegative. Each CDR3 is given with its conserved first and last residue. Fields, in order: clone size, J gene, V gene, D gene, CDR3 protein, CDR3 DNA. D genes are given only for firm matches. Not all rows give a size; the values are once, few, many and, for expanded clones, a class.

clone size: -
J gene: TRBJ2-1
V gene: TRBV6-1
D gene: -
CDR3 protein: CASKRNRDNEQFF
CDR3 DNA: TGTGCCAGCAAAAGGAACAGGGACAATGAGCAGTTCTTC

clone size: few
J gene: TRBJ1-1
V gene: TRBV29-1
D gene: TRBD1
CDR3 protein: CSVGQGVEAFF
CDR3 DNA: TGCAGCGTGGGACAGGGTGTAGAAGCTTTCTTT

clone size: -
J gene: TRBJ1-1
V gene: TRBV11-2
D gene: -
CDR3 protein: CASSLSSDRLNTEAFF
CDR3 DNA: TGTGCCAGCAGCTTATCCTCGGACAGACTGAACACTGAAGCTTTCTTT

clone size: -
J gene: TRBJ2-3
V gene: TRBV5-4
D gene: -
CDR3 protein: CASSRHQGYDTQYF
CDR3 DNA: TGTGCCAGCAGCCGGCACCAGGGGTACGATACGCAGTATTTT

clone size: -
J gene: TRBJ2-7
V gene: TRBV14
D gene: TRBD2
CDR3 protein: CASSPGTSGRSVYEQYF
CDR3 DNA: TGTGCCAGCAGCCCCGGGACTAGCGGGAGATCAGTGTACGAGCAGTACTTC

clone size: -
J gene: TRBJ1-1
V gene: TRBV14
D gene: TRBD1
CDR3 protein: CASSPPPDRGPEAFF
CDR3 DNA: TGTGCCAGCAGCCCCCCCCCGGACAGGGGGCCGGAAGCTTTCTTT

clone size: -
J gene: TRBJ1-5
V gene: TRBV19
D gene: -
CDR3 protein: CASSIELRGRTQPQHF
CDR3 DNA: TGTGCCAGTAGTATAGAGTTGCGGGGTCGGACTCAGCCCCAGCATTTT

clone size: -
J gene: TRBJ2-1
V gene: TRBV7-9
D gene: -
CDR3 protein: CASSLGGRGNNEQFF
CDR3 DNA: TGTGCCAGCAGCTTAGGCGGGCGGGGAAACAATGAGCAGTTCTTC

clone size: -
J gene: TRBJ2-1
V gene: TRBV4-2
D gene: -
CDR3 protein: CASSQGTASSYNEQFF
CDR3 DNA: TGTGCCAGCAGCCAAGGTACAGCCAGCTCCTACAATGAGCAGTTCTTC

clone size: -
J gene: TRBJ1-5
V gene: TRBV7-9
D gene: -
CDR3 protein: CASSLGDQPQHF
CDR3 DNA: TGTGCCAGCAGCTTAGGCGATCAGCCCCAGCATTTT

clone size: -
J gene: TRBJ2-6
V gene: TRBV29-1
D gene: TRBD1
CDR3 protein: CSEANEGQLRSGANVLTF
CDR3 DNA: TGCAGCGAAGCTAACGAGGGACAGTTACGCTCTGGGGCCAACGTCCTGACTTTC

clone size: -
J gene: TRBJ1-2
V gene: TRBV5-1
D gene: -
CDR3 protein: CASSLGPITGLGGYTF
CDR3 DNA: TGCGCCAGCAGCCTTGGCCCCATTACAGGGTTGGGAGGCTACACCTTC

clone size: few
J gene: TRBJ2-3
V gene: TRBV9
D gene: -
CDR3 protein: CASSVLTGADTQYF
CDR3 DNA: TGTGCCAGCAGCGTGCTTACGGGAGCAGATACGCAGTATTTT

clone size: -
J gene: TRBJ2-7
V gene: TRBV5-1
D gene: -
CDR3 protein: CASSRGTTGTYEQYF
CDR3 DNA: TGCGCCAGCAGCCGTGGGACAACGGGAACCTACGAGCAGTACTTC

clone size: -
J gene: TRBJ2-1
V gene: TRBV5-5
D gene: TRBD2
CDR3 protein: CASSSDLAGWGNEQFF
CDR3 DNA: TGTGCCAGCAGCTCCGACCTAGCGGGATGGGGGAATGAGCAGTTCTTC

clone size: once
J gene: TRBJ2-5
V gene: TRBV27
D gene: TRBD2
CDR3 protein: CASRNGLVETQYF
CDR3 DNA: TGTGCCAGCAGAAACGGACTAGTCGAGACCCAGTACTTC

clone size: -
J gene: TRBJ2-7
V gene: TRBV27
D gene: -
CDR3 protein: CASTPLGSYEQYF
CDR3 DNA: TGTGCCAGCACCCCACTAGGATCCTACGAGCAGTACTTC

clone size: few
J gene: TRBJ2-1
V gene: TRBV7-3
D gene: TRBD2
CDR3 protein: CASSLGLAGRGDEQFF
CDR3 DNA: TGTGCCAGCAGCTTGGGACTAGCGGGAAGGGGGGATGAGCAGTTCTTC

clone size: -
J gene: TRBJ1-1
V gene: TRBV2
D gene: TRBD1
CDR3 protein: CASSEDRGNTEAFF
CDR3 DNA: TGTGCCAGCAGTGAGGACAGGGGGAACACTGAAGCTTTCTTT

clone size: -
J gene: TRBJ1-4
V gene: TRBV5-4
D gene: -
CDR3 protein: CASSLGGGATNEKLFF
CDR3 DNA: TGTGCCAGCAGCTTGGGAGGGGGAGCAACTAATGAAAAACTGTTTTTT

clone size: -
J gene: TRBJ2-7
V gene: TRBV6-5
D gene: -
CDR3 protein: CASSYGSEQYF
CDR3 DNA: TGTGCCAGCAGTTATGGTAGCGAGCAGTACTTC

clone size: -
J gene: TRBJ1-1
V gene: TRBV30
D gene: -
CDR3 protein: CAWSSQRGTEAFF
CDR3 DNA: TGTGCCTGGAGTTCGCAAAGGGGGACTGAAGCTTTCTTT

clone size: -
J gene: TRBJ1-4
V gene: TRBV7-2
D gene: -
CDR3 protein: CASSFTGSWEKLFF
CDR3 DNA: TGTGCCAGCAGTTTTACAGGGAGTTGGGAAAAACTGTTTTTT

clone size: -
J gene: TRBJ2-1
V gene: TRBV11-3
D gene: TRBD1
CDR3 protein: CASSSGTGVNNEQFF
CDR3 DNA: TGTGCCAGCAGCTCCGGGACAGGGGTCAACAATGAGCAGTTCTTC

clone size: -
J gene: TRBJ2-1
V gene: TRBV29-1
D gene: -
CDR3 protein: CSVERGAAYNEQFF
CDR3 DNA: TGCAGCGTTGAACGTGGAGCGGCTTACAATGAGCAGTTCTTC

clone size: once
J gene: TRBJ2-1
V gene: TRBV29-1
D gene: TRBD2
CDR3 protein: CSVPRIGGRAGEQFF
CDR3 DNA: TGCAGCGTCCCTCGCATCGGCGGGAGGGCCGGTGAGCAGTTCTTC

clone size: -
J gene: TRBJ1-4
V gene: TRBV9
D gene: -
CDR3 protein: CASSVATSRVNEKLFF
CDR3 DNA: TGTGCCAGCAGCGTAGCCACGAGCAGGGTTAATGAAAAACTGTTTTTT

clone size: -
J gene: TRBJ2-2
V gene: TRBV19
D gene: -
CDR3 protein: CASGRGIGPNTGELFF
CDR3 DNA: TGTGCCAGTGGCCGGGGAATCGGGCCGAACACCGGGGAGCTGTTTTTT

clone size: -
J gene: TRBJ1-2
V gene: TRBV10-3
D gene: -
CDR3 protein: CAISESTVTPYGYTF
CDR3 DNA: TGTGCCATCAGTGAGTCTACAGTCACCCCCTATGGCTACACCTTC

clone size: -
J gene: TRBJ2-7
V gene: TRBV5-1
D gene: -
CDR3 protein: CASSFSMEGWQYF
CDR3 DNA: TGCGCCAGCAGCTTTAGTATGGAGGGCTGGCAGTACTTC

clone size: -
J gene: TRBJ2-3
V gene: TRBV5-1
D gene: TRBD2
CDR3 protein: CASSLGLGLAGVGGTDTQYF
CDR3 DNA: TGCGCCAGCAGCTTGGGGTTGGGACTAGCGGGAGTAGGCGGCACAGATACGCAGTATTTT

clone size: -
J gene: TRBJ2-7
V gene: TRBV6-5
D gene: -
CDR3 protein: CASSALAARSYEQYF
CDR3 DNA: TGTGCCAGCAGTGCTTTAGCGGCGCGCTCCTACGAGCAGTACTTC

clone size: -
J gene: TRBJ2-1
V gene: TRBV11-2
D gene: -
CDR3 protein: CASSLALSEQFF
CDR3 DNA: TGTGCCAGCAGCTTAGCCCTGTCTGAGCAGTTCTTC

clone size: -
J gene: TRBJ2-7
V gene: TRBV11-3
D gene: TRBD2
CDR3 protein: CASSLGLAGRYEQYF
CDR3 DNA: TGTGCCAGCAGCTTAGGACTAGCGGGAAGGTACGAGCAGTACTTC

clone size: -
J gene: TRBJ1-1
V gene: TRBV28
D gene: -
CDR3 protein: CASSLVRVASNTEAFF
CDR3 DNA: TGTGCCAGCAGTTTAGTCCGGGTGGCTTCGAACACTGAAGCTTTCTTT

clone size: few
J gene: TRBJ2-1
V gene: TRBV15
D gene: -
CDR3 protein: CATTEYESLYNEQFF
CDR3 DNA: TGTGCCACCACCGAGTATGAAAGCCTCTACAATGAGCAGTTCTTC

clone size: -
J gene: TRBJ2-7
V gene: TRBV7-6
D gene: -
CDR3 protein: CASSTTGPPYEQYF
CDR3 DNA: TGTGCCAGCAGCACGACAGGACCCCCCTACGAGCAGTACTTC

clone size: -
J gene: TRBJ2-7
V gene: TRBV27
D gene: -
CDR3 protein: CASSEGGTDEQYF
CDR3 DNA: TGTGCCAGCAGTGAAGGGGGAACCGACGAGCAGTACTTC

clone size: -
J gene: TRBJ1-1
V gene: TRBV5-1
D gene: TRBD1
CDR3 protein: CASSLDRGVVEAFF
CDR3 DNA: TGCGCCAGCAGCTTAGACAGGGGGGTTGTTGAAGCTTTCTTT

clone size: few
J gene: TRBJ2-1
V gene: TRBV11-2
D gene: TRBD2
CDR3 protein: CASSLGYLTSVYNEQFF
CDR3 DNA: TGTGCCAGCAGCTTAGGCTATTTGACTAGCGTCTACAATGAGCAGTTCTTC

clone size: few
J gene: TRBJ2-1
V gene: TRBV25-1
D gene: TRBD2
CDR3 protein: CASSVPGSGVFREQFF
CDR3 DNA: TGTGCCAGCAGTGTCCCGGGTAGCGGGGTTTTTCGTGAGCAGTTCTTC